The rows below give T cell receptor beta chains drawn from one sample of a study of graft-versus-host responses after intestinal transplantation. Using immunoSEQ multiplex PCR, the repertoire was profiled, and TCRdb retains in-frame clones only, with some absent. The sample has about 120,000 clones, approximately 95% seen once; the top ten hold more than 2.5%. For these TCRs, the target antigens are not known. The input for sequencing was unstimulated CD8+ T cells sorted from spleen or lymph node cells, taken before intestinal transplant. All receptors derive from a human donor who received an intestinal transplant. CDR3s include the opening cysteine and the closing phenylalanine or tryptophan. Some rows have no size entry. The others give once, few or many, or a class for an expanded clone.

clone size	V gene	J gene	CDR3 protein
.	TRBV29-1	TRBJ2-7	CSVEPLAPTNEQYF
.	TRBV15	TRBJ2-1	CATSSSVLSSSYNEQFF
.	TRBV4-1	TRBJ2-1	CASSQASANNEQFF
few	TRBV2	TRBJ2-7	CAASVTGLAGGYEQYF
.	TRBV7-7	TRBJ1-4	CASSLDMDDEKLFF
.	TRBV9	TRBJ1-4	CASSVGVRKEKLFF
.	TRBV14	TRBJ2-2	CASSNAGELFF
.	TRBV7-3	TRBJ2-1	CASSLTVGDYNEQFF
.	TRBV15	TRBJ1-1	CATTYDRENTEAFF
.	TRBV5-6	TRBJ2-4	CASSLQGYMTAKNIQYF
.	TRBV9	TRBJ2-1	CASSVEGAGPTEQFF
.	TRBV5-1	TRBJ1-2	CASSPNGLGNYGYTF
few	TRBV5-6	TRBJ1-5	CASSLGGGGQPQHF
once	TRBV28	TRBJ2-7	CASLGLGEQYF
.	TRBV5-1	TRBJ2-7	CASSLGDPYEQYF
.	TRBV27	TRBJ2-7	CASSWDPSSYEQYF
once	TRBV5-6	TRBJ2-7	CASELGLAGPTYEQYF
.	TRBV12-5	TRBJ1-1	CASGLLEGGEAFF
.	TRBV6-1	TRBJ1-5	CASSEEPAYSNQPQHF
.	TRBV27	TRBJ2-7	CASSWDSEGEQYF
.	TRBV4-1	.	CASSQDINVGYYEQYF
.	TRBV29-1	TRBJ2-7	CSGRTGNEQYF
.	TRBV7-8	TRBJ2-6	CASSATADRPFSGANVLTF
.	TRBV7-9	TRBJ2-3	CASSLWRGPGGAGTDTQYF
.	TRBV28	TRBJ1-2	CASSYGTVYGYTF
once	TRBV9	TRBJ2-3	CASSVQSAYPTDTQYF
.	TRBV13	TRBJ2-2	CASSLQGATGELFF
.	TRBV28	TRBJ1-4	CASSLWGQANEKLFF
.	TRBV6-1	TRBJ2-7	CASSELASEQYF
.	TRBV19	TRBJ2-1	CASRPGRAGPNEQFF
.	TRBV27	TRBJ2-2	CASSSGVGNTGELFF
.	TRBV14	.	CASSQGHYEQYF
.	TRBV7-2	TRBJ2-7	CASSVSYEQYF
.	TRBV19	TRBJ2-6	CASKTSGANVLTF
.	TRBV9	TRBJ2-1	CASSVGGGRALVGNEQFF
.	TRBV7-2	TRBJ2-2	CASSLVGFALFF
few	TRBV25-1	TRBJ2-1	CASSGRLAASYNEQFF
once	TRBV6-1	TRBJ1-2	CASSELPASNYGYTF
once	TRBV6-1	TRBJ2-1	CASGVYNEQFF
once	TRBV5-1	TRBJ2-7	CASSLVPGTYEQYF
once	TRBV9	TRBJ2-7	CASSVEAAAYEQYF
.	TRBV28	TRBJ2-7	CASSFSYEQYF
.	TRBV4-2	TRBJ2-5	CASSQESGEGLETQYF
.	TRBV11-1	TRBJ2-7	CASSLAGYEQYF
.	TRBV21-1	TRBJ1-1	CASSSEPHRNRNPDYGAFF
.	TRBV7-6	TRBJ2-1	CASSSVPGLAGGPKYNEQFF
.	TRBV15	TRBJ2-1	CATSRDGTGTYNEQFF
.	TRBV6-1	TRBJ1-2	CASSEDRYYGYTF